These T cell receptor beta chains were read from a single sample in a study of identical twins. TCRdb itself ran the 5' RACE reads through MiXCR, one entry per CDR3 protein. In the table there are approximately 220,000 distinct CDR3 sequences, more than 6.5% of which are singletons. The sample was also reused in another study, on yellow fever vaccine responses in identical twins.

The sequencing sample was made of memory (CD45RO+) T cells sorted from blood. The source of these receptors is a woman between 18 and 29 years old in good health. Each CDR3 is given with its conserved first and last residue. The D gene is left open where the match is weak. Size is omitted from some rows. Given values are once, few, many or a class for expanded clones.

d_call j_call v_call clone_size cdr3_aa cdr3_nt
- TRBJ1-4 TRBV7-2 few CASSRGDTREKLFF TGTGCCAGCAGCCGAGGGGACACCCGGGAAAAACTGTTTTTT
- TRBJ1-1 TRBV21-1 - CASSAGGVNLTAFF TGTGCCAGCAGCGCGGGAGGTGTCAATCTTACTGCTTTCTTT
- TRBJ2-1 TRBV6-1 - CASARWGPSYNEQFF TGTGCCAGTGCCCGGTGGGGGCCCTCCTACAATGAGCAGTTCTTC
- TRBJ2-1 TRBV27 few CASSLFPSLAEQFF TGTGCCAGCAGTTTATTCCCTAGCCTGGCTGAGCAGTTCTTC
- TRBJ1-2 TRBV7-8 few CASSLEPRDYGYTF TGTGCCAGCAGCTTAGAACCCCGGGACTATGGCTACACCTTC
- TRBJ2-2 TRBV7-2 many CASSFGGRNTGELFF TGTGCCAGCAGCTTCGGGGGCCGTAACACCGGGGAGCTGTTTTTT
TRBD2 TRBJ2-5 TRBV6-1 - CASSRLGLAGDGGETQYF TGTGCCAGCAGTCGTCTGGGACTAGCGGGAGACGGAGGAGAGACCCAGTACTTC
TRBD1 TRBJ2-7 TRBV12-3/TRBV12-4 many CASSLKVTGYPYEQYF TGTGCCAGCAGTTTAAAAGTGACAGGGTACCCCTACGAGCAGTACTTC
- TRBJ2-1 TRBV10-1 - CASSDGGGTQQDEQFF TGCGCCAGCAGTGATGGTGGAGGGACCCAGCAAGATGAGCAGTTCTTC
TRBD2 TRBJ2-1 TRBV6-2/TRBV6-3 - CASSYSKGGSSDNEQFF TGTGCCAGCAGTTACTCGAAGGGCGGGAGTTCCGACAATGAGCAGTTCTTC
TRBD2 TRBJ2-1 TRBV7-2 - CASSLYRGETYNEQFF TGTGCCAGCAGCTTATACCGGGGGGAGACCTACAATGAGCAGTTCTTC
TRBD2 TRBJ2-1 TRBV5-6 - CASTHLFGLAGPNEQFF TGTGCCAGCACCCATTTATTCGGACTAGCGGGGCCCAATGAGCAGTTCTTC
- TRBJ1-1 TRBV11-2 few CASSLVRGLGADTEAFF TGTGCCAGCAGCTTAGTACGGGGCCTGGGAGCGGACACTGAAGCTTTCTTT
- TRBJ1-2 TRBV7-9 few CASSMLQGNYGYTF TGTGCCAGCAGCATGCTACAGGGTAACTATGGCTACACCTTC
- TRBJ2-1 TRBV11-2 many CASSFRDLDEQFF TGTGCCAGCAGCTTTAGGGACTTGGATGAGCAGTTCTTC
TRBD1 TRBJ2-7 TRBV6-1 - CASSGTGGVIYEQYF TGTGCCAGCAGTGGGACAGGGGGTGTTATCTACGAGCAGTACTTC
TRBD2 TRBJ2-5 TRBV6-6 - CAGGTSGGETQYF TGTGCCGGAGGGACTAGCGGAGGAGAGACCCAGTACTTC
- TRBJ2-3 TRBV12-3/TRBV12-4 many CASTSGPAGAGDTQYF TGTGCCAGCACCTCCGGCCCCGCGGGGGCGGGAGATACGCAGTATTTT
TRBD1 TRBJ2-5 TRBV4-2 many CASSQDVGTGEKTQYF TGTGCCAGCAGCCAAGATGTCGGGACAGGGGAAAAGACCCAGTACTTC
- TRBJ1-5 TRBV18 few CASSPPVGGNQPQHF TGTGCCAGCTCACCACCGGTCGGCGGCAATCAGCCCCAGCATTTT
- TRBJ2-7 TRBV28 - CASERGGTSYEQYF TGTGCCAGCGAGAGAGGGGGGACCTCCTACGAGCAGTACTTC
TRBD2 TRBJ2-1 TRBV27 few CASSPVAGGFYKFF TGTGCCAGCAGTCCCGTAGCGGGAGGATTCTATAAGTTCTTC
- TRBJ2-1 TRBV5-1 - CASSDLGEQFF TGCGCCAGCTCGGACCTGGGTGAGCAGTTCTTC
TRBD2 TRBJ2-1 TRBV6-2/TRBV6-3 - CASNQREALGRNEQFF TGTGCCAGCAATCAGCGGGAGGCCCTTGGGCGCAATGAGCAGTTCTTC
TRBD1 TRBJ2-2 TRBV4-1 - CASSLAGQGVLNTGELFF TGCGCCAGCAGCCTGGCGGGACAGGGGGTCTTGAACACCGGGGAGCTGTTTTTT
- TRBJ2-1 TRBV29-1 many CSVALFYEQFF TGCAGCGTTGCCCTTTTTTATGAGCAGTTCTTC
TRBD1 TRBJ2-7 TRBV11-2 - CASSLETGANYEQYF TGTGCCAGCAGCTTAGAAACAGGGGCAAACTACGAGCAGTACTTC
TRBD2 TRBJ2-7 TRBV11-2 few CASSLEGGRANYEQYF TGTGCCAGCAGCTTAGAAGGCGGGAGGGCGAACTACGAGCAGTACTTC
- TRBJ2-5 TRBV28 many CASSLLIPPGTQYF TGTGCCAGCAGTTTATTAATCCCTCCCGGAACCCAGTACTTC
- TRBJ2-7 TRBV18 few CASSQQFYEQYF TGTGCCAGCTCACAACAATTCTACGAGCAGTACTTC
- TRBJ2-2 TRBV7-2 many CASSRGAAIGTGELFF TGTGCCAGCAGCCGGGGAGCAGCGATAGGCACCGGGGAGCTGTTTTTT
- TRBJ1-6 TRBV2 - CASSPAPRGSPLHF TGTGCCAGCAGTCCAGCTCCCAGGGGCTCACCCCTCCACTTT
TRBD1 TRBJ1-2 TRBV5-1 many CASSRNRGRHGYTF TGCGCCAGCAGCCGGAACAGGGGGCGACATGGCTACACCTTC
TRBD2 TRBJ2-1 TRBV20-1 few CSAGVAGAGFF TGCAGTGCTGGGGTAGCGGGAGCCGGGTTCTTC
- TRBJ2-3 TRBV7-2 few CASLRYRGTDTQYF TGTGCCAGCTTACGTTATAGGGGGACAGATACGCAGTATTTT
TRBD1 TRBJ2-1 TRBV28 many CASSRGTGGAEQFF TGTGCCAGCAGTCGGGGGACAGGGGGCGCAGAGCAGTTCTTC
TRBD2 TRBJ2-3 TRBV10-1 - CASSESGGRSDTQYF TGCGCCAGCAGTGAGTCTGGCGGGAGGTCAGATACGCAGTATTTT
- TRBJ2-3 TRBV7-9 few CASSLYGSGDTQYF TGTGCCAGCAGCTTATACGGGAGCGGAGATACGCAGTATTTT
TRBD1 TRBJ1-6 TRBV5-1 - CASSLRAGGNSPLHF TGCGCCAGCAGCTTGCGGGCAGGGGGCAATTCACCCCTCCACTTT
TRBD2 TRBJ2-3 TRBV2 few CASSELAVNTSTDTQYF TGTGCCAGCAGTGAACTAGCGGTGAATACTAGCACAGATACGCAGTATTTT
- TRBJ2-2 TRBV6-1 few CASSARPGELFF TGTGCCAGCAGTGCCCGGCCCGGGGAGCTGTTTTTT
TRBD2 TRBJ2-3 TRBV14 - CASSQDWLAGRADTQYF TGTGCCAGCAGCCAAGACTGGTTAGCGGGAAGGGCAGATACGCAGTATTTT
- TRBJ2-3 TRBV6-1 few CASSSAEIRTDTQYF TGTGCCAGCAGCTCCGCGGAGATACGAACAGATACGCAGTATTTT
- TRBJ1-5 TRBV7-2 many CASSLDLQPQHF TGTGCCAGCAGCTTAGATCTTCAGCCCCAGCATTTT
- TRBJ2-1 TRBV6-2/TRBV6-3 few CASSYDGLAGGSIF TGTGCCAGCAGTTACGACGGGCTAGCCGGTGGGTCGATCTTC
- TRBJ2-1 TRBV20-1 many CSARMGTSYNEQFF TGCAGTGCTAGAATGGGCACCTCCTACAATGAGCAGTTCTTC
- TRBJ2-3 TRBV27 - CASSVRDGTDTQYF TGTGCCAGCAGTGTCCGGGACGGCACAGATACGCAGTATTTT
TRBD1 TRBJ2-3 TRBV12-3/TRBV12-4 many CASKGGLDSNTQYF TGTGCCAGCAAAGGGGGCCTTGACAGTAATACGCAGTATTTT
- TRBJ2-1 TRBV19 few CASSRLTSPGNEQFF TGTGCCAGTAGTAGACTTACGAGTCCGGGGAATGAGCAGTTCTTC